This entry describes one T cell receptor beta chain. The antigen remains undetermined. The sample comes from a study of cytomegalovirus exposure and HLA in healthy donors. Study summary: Among the 398 genotyped donors, approximately 82% were placed in the Caucasian-associated ancestry cluster.

Study conclusions and caveats: Presence/absence analysis assumed near-uniform sequencing depth across donors.

With 60 Vbeta and 13 Jbeta primers, the PCR was carried out. Repertoires were generated with immunoSEQ multiplex PCR, while TCRdb's copy carries only in-frame clones and drops some. The sample has around 140,000 clones; approximately 80% are singletons. Per the germline V gene, CDR1 is LGHNA and CDR2 is YNFKEQ. There are 14 residues in the CDR3. V lost 1 base and J lost 6, with 12 bases in between. This TCR derives from a female donor in good health and CMV-seronegative. The chain combines TRBV4-2 with TRBJ1-2, with D perhaps TRBD1 (5 bases). Specimen: PBMCs. Written as DNA, the CDR3 is TGTGCCAGCAGCCAAGCCAAGACGGGGGATGGCTACACCTTC. This sequence encodes CASSQAKTGDGYTF.